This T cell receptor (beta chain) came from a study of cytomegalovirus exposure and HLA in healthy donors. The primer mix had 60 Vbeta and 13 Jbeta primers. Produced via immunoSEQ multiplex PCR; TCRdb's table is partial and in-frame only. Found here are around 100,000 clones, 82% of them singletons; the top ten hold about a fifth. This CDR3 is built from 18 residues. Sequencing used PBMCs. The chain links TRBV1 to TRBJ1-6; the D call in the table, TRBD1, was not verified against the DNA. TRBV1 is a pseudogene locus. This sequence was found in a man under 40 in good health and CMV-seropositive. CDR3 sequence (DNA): TGCACCAGCAGCCAACGTCGGGACAGGGGGCGGGATAATTCACCCCTCCACTTT. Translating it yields CTSSQRRDRGRDNSPLHF.